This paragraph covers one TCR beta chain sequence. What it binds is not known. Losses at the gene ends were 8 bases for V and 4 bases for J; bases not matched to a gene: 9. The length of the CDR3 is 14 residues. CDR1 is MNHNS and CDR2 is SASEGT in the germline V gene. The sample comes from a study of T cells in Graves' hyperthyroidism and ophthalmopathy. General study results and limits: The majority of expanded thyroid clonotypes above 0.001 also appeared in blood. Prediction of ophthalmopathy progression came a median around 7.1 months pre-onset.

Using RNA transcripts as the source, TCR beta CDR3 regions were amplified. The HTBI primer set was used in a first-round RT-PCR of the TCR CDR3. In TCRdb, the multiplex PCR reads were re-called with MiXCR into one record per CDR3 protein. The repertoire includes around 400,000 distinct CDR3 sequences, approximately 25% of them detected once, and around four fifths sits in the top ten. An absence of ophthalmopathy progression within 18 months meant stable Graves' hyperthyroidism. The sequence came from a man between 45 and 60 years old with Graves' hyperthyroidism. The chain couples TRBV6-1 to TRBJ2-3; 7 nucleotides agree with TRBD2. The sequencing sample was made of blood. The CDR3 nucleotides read TGTGCCAGCCGGACTAGTACGGGCGCAGATACGCAGTATTTT. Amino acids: CASRTSTGADTQYF.